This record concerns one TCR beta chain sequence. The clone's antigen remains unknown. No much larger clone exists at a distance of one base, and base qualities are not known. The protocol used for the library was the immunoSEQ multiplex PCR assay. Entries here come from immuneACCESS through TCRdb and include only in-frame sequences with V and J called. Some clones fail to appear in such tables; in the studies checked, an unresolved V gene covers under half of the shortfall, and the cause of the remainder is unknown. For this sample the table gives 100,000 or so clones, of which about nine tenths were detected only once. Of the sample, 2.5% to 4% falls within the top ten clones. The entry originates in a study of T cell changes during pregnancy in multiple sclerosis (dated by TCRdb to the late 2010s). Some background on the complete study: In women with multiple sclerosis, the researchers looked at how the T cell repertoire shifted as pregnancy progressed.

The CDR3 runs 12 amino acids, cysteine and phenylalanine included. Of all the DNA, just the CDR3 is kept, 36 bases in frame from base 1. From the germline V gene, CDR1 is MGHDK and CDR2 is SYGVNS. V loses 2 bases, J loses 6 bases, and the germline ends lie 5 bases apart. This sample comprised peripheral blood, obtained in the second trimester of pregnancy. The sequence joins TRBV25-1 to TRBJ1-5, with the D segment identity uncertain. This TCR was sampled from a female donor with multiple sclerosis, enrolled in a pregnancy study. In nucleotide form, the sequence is TGTGCCAGCAGTGAACTAGGTCAGCCCCAGCATTTT. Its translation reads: CASSELGQPQHF.